A selection of T cell receptor beta chains follows, all from one sample in a study of cytotoxic CD8 clonotypes in ibrutinib-treated CLL. The method was immunoSEQ multiplex PCR; TCRdb's version includes in-frame clones alone and lacks a portion of them. The data contain 250,000 or so clones, 70% of them singletons. The sequenced sample was PBMCs, obtained after 24 months of ibrutinib treatment. Receptors originate from a human donor with chronic lymphocytic leukemia. The CDR3 runs from the conserved cysteine through the conserved F or W. D genes are given only for firm matches. Clone size, where shown, is once, few, many, or a class for clones that have expanded.

j_gene	abundance	d_gene	v_gene	CDR3nt	CDR3aa
TRBJ2-2	.	.	TRBV19	TGTGCCAGTAGTACCTCAGGACTCACTATATACACCGGGGAGCTGTTTTTT	CASSTSGLTIYTGELFF
TRBJ2-5	.	.	TRBV15	TGTGCCACCAGCAAGCTGGAGGGTCGAGGCCAAGAGACCCAGTACTTC	CATSKLEGRGQETQYF
TRBJ2-1	.	TRBD2	TRBV7-6	TGTGCCAGCAGCCCAGGGACTAGCGGGGGCAAGGAGCAGTTCTTC	CASSPGTSGGKEQFF
TRBJ1-4	.	TRBD1	TRBV4-3	TGCGCCAGCAGCCAAGAAACCGGGACAGGGCCCCTGTTGACTGAAAAACTGTTTTTT	CASSQETGTGPLLTEKLFF
TRBJ1-1	.	.	TRBV7-9	TGTGCCACTCGTGAAATCGTGAACACTGAAGCTTTCTTT	CATREIVNTEAFF
TRBJ2-1	.	.	TRBV7-2	TGTGCCAGCAGCCAACAGCCCCCTATAAACAATGAGCAGTTCTTC	CASSQQPPINNEQFF
TRBJ2-2	.	TRBD1	TRBV29-1	TGCAGTGCGACGGGGACAGGGTTTTCCGGGGAGCTGTTTTTT	CSATGTGFSGELFF
TRBJ1-6	.	.	TRBV28	TGTGCCAGCAGTCCGCCGACAGCGACAAATTCACCCCTCCACTTT	CASSPPTATNSPLHF
TRBJ1-1	.	.	TRBV15	TGTGCCACCAGCAGAGATCGGGTAGGGGGTGCAGGCACTGAAGCTTTCTTT	CATSRDRVGGAGTEAFF
TRBJ2-7	.	.	TRBV13	TGTGCCAGCAGCTTAGACCCAGCGGAAGAGCAGTACTTC	CASSLDPAEEQYF
TRBJ1-2	.	TRBD1	TRBV12-5	TGTGCTAGTGGTCACCGCGAAGGGGGCGTCCCTGATGGCTACACCTTC	CASGHREGGVPDGYTF
TRBJ2-3	.	.	TRBV29-1	TGCAGCGTTGGCAGGGGCAAGGATACGCAGTATTTT	CSVGRGKDTQYF
TRBJ1-5	.	TRBD1	TRBV30	TGTGCCTGGAGTCCAGGACAGGGGGACAATCAGCCCCAGCATTTT	CAWSPGQGDNQPQHF
TRBJ2-7	.	TRBD1	TRBV9	TGTGCCAGCAGCCCACAGGGGGCGCGGTACGAGCAGTACTTC	CASSPQGARYEQYF
TRBJ1-4	.	.	TRBV2	TGTGCCAGCAGCGGGAATTCTAATGAAAAACTGTTTTTT	CASSGNSNEKLFF
TRBJ1-1	.	.	TRBV5-1	TGCGCCAGCAGCTTGTTTGGGGGGGAAGAGACTGAAGCTTTCTTT	CASSLFGGEETEAFF
TRBJ1-1	few	.	TRBV9	TGTGCCAGCAGCGTAGCAACGGACAGTGAAGCTTTCTTT	CASSVATDSEAFF
TRBJ2-3	.	TRBD1	TRBV27	TGTGCCAGCAGTCTAGAGAGTGACAGGGGGTTCGCAGATACGCAGTATTTT	CASSLESDRGFADTQYF
TRBJ2-1	.	TRBD1	TRBV18	TGTGCCAGCTCACCACGGGACAGGGATTACAATGAGCAGTTCTTC	CASSPRDRDYNEQFF
TRBJ2-5	.	TRBD1	TRBV7-3	TGTGCCAGCAGCTCGACAGGGGGTTGGCAAGAGACCCAGTACTTC	CASSSTGGWQETQYF
TRBJ1-1	.	.	TRBV5-1	TGCGCCAGCAGCTTGGCCGCGGTTACTGAAGCTTTCTTT	CASSLAAVTEAFF
TRBJ2-7	.	TRBD2	TRBV18	TGTGCCAGCTCACCAACTAGCGGAACCTACGAGCAGTACTTC	CASSPTSGTYEQYF
TRBJ2-1	medium-sized	.	TRBV10-3	TGTGCCATCAGTGAGGGCAGCTCCTACAATGAGCAGTTCTTC	CAISEGSSYNEQFF
TRBJ2-3	.	.	TRBV27	TGTGCCAGCAGTGAGGGTGGGAGAACAGATACGCAGTATTTT	CASSEGGRTDTQYF
TRBJ2-7	.	.	TRBV9	TGTGCCAGTTCGGCTACAGCCTCCTACGAGCAGTACTTC	CASSATASYEQYF
TRBJ1-2	.	TRBD1	TRBV27	TGTGCCAGCAGTACGGGCGACAGGGTGGGGGACTACACCTTC	CASSTGDRVGDYTF
TRBJ1-3	.	.	TRBV30	TGTGCCCGGGGTGGGGGCGCCGGGGGAAACACCATATATTTT	CARGGGAGGNTIYF
TRBJ2-7	.	.	TRBV29-1	TGCAGCGTTGAAGAAGGTGGGGAATTCTCCTACGAGCAGTACTTC	CSVEEGGEFSYEQYF
TRBJ2-5	.	.	TRBV7-3	TGTGCCAGCAGCTACCCCCTTGCCGTAGGGGAGACCCAGTACTTC	CASSYPLAVGETQYF
TRBJ2-7	.	.	TRBV4-2	TGTGCCAGCCAAGGATTCACGGCGGGCGAGCAGTACTTC	CASQGFTAGEQYF
TRBJ1-1	.	TRBD1	TRBV4-2	TGTGCCAGCAGCCAAGATTGGACAGGGAAGATAAGGAACACTGAAGCTTTCTTT	CASSQDWTGKIRNTEAFF